The sequence of this T cell receptor beta chain was determined in a study of STAT3 mutations in large granular lymphocyte leukemia. Study observations and caveats: At least one immunodominant TCR beta clonotype appeared in every T-cell large granular lymphocyte leukemia patient. Some patients had persisting codominant clonotypes that could mask small clones.

Profiling relied on immunoSEQ multiplex PCR, and the TCRdb table lists in-frame clones only, not all of them. The profile covers approximately 45,000 clones, with around 80% appearing a single time and approximately 0.43% taken by the ten largest. A note on this clone: Its antigen is not identified.

V was pared by 6 bases and J by 2 bases, with 11 bases between. The CDR3 has 14 residues. Germline V gene data show CDR1 as MDHEN and CDR2 as SYDVKM. The TCR was taken from a human donor with T large granular lymphocyte leukemia. Some clones in this sample may be carry-over from other donors' samples. V usage is TRBV28 and J usage is TRBJ1-5; unclear D gene. Sequenced material: PBMCs. Here the CDR3 DNA reads TGTGCCAGCAGGGTATTTGGTGGCAATCAGCCCCAGCATTTT. It codes for CASRVFGGNQPQHF.